The source of this T cell receptor beta chain is a study of T-cell memory formation after mild COVID-19. Broader study findings: Those CD4+ clones that contracted were mainly in CM and EM (CD8+ ones in EMRA). There was a balanced CD4/CD8 profile in clones contracting day 15 to 85, and later expanders leaned CD4+.

This clonotype occurred a few times. Antigen: not known. Each CDR3 protein is one row after TCRdb ran MiXCR on the 5' RACE reads. The sample lists 580,000 or so distinct CDR3 sequences, around 15% occurring once. CDR3 length: 16 amino acids. V shed 3 bases and J 2 bases; nucleotides not matched to a gene: 8. CDR1 and CDR2 (germline): DFQATT, SNEGSKA (reference sequence). The source is an adult woman who had mild COVID-19 (a few samples of this study predate the infection). Cell type and time point are not known. This chain uses TRBV20-1 with TRBJ2-3; TRBD2 matches 10 bases. The sample comprised PBMCs or a T cell subset sorted from them (not recorded which). The CDR3 sequence is CSARAIAGGPTDTQYF. CDR3 DNA sequence: TGCAGTGCTAGGGCCATAGCGGGGGGCCCCACAGATACGCAGTATTTT.